These 21 T cell receptor beta chains were sequenced from one sample in a study of CD8 T cells in ankylosing spondylitis. Findings and caveats of the study: Roughly eight highly homologous variants made up a TCR beta motif that seemed to typify ankylosing spondylitis blood.

What these receptors recognize is not known. In TCRdb, the 5' RACE reads were re-called with MiXCR into one record per CDR3 protein. Counted here are fewer than 550,000 distinct CDR3 sequences, about 5% occurring once; the ten biggest clones make up roughly 3.5%. Specimen: blood, either unsorted or a sorted T cell fraction (not recorded which). The receptors were gathered from a male donor with ankylosing spondylitis.

V is TRBV10-1 and J is TRBJ1-2, with a possible D match to TRBD1 (5 bases). Germline loops: CDR1 WNHNN, CDR2 SYGVQD (reference sequence). The CDR3 consists of 14 residues. Trimming removed 3 bases at V and 8 bases at J, with 16 bases between. The CDR3 region is CASSDLSGSVGYTF. For the CDR3, the DNA is TGCGCCAGCAGTGACCTTTCAGGGTCGGTGGGCTACACCTTC.

The sample holds many counts of this clonotype. The chain links TRBV12-3 or TRBV12-4 to TRBJ1-2, with D maybe TRBD1 (5 bases). The ends were cut back, 2 bases at V and 3 bases at J, with 7 bases in the middle. This CDR3 spans 13 amino acids. CDR3 amino acids: CASSLNRHYGYTF. The CDR3 DNA reads as TGTGCCAGCAGTTTAAACAGGCACTATGGCTACACCTTC.

The chain has TRBV4-3 and TRBJ1-2; D is ambiguous. Trimming shortened V by 1 base and J by 4 bases, and 16 bases separated the two germline ends. The CDR3 is made up of 16 amino acids. CDR1 and CDR2 from the germline V gene are LGHNA and YSLEER. This CDR3 is CASSQGVGSAAYGYTF. DNA of the CDR3: TGCGCCAGCAGCCAAGGGGTGGGGTCCGCGGCCTATGGCTACACCTTC.

This clonotype was counted ten times or more. The chain uses TRBV4-2 and TRBJ1-1; D remains unclear. CDR1 and CDR2 from the germline V gene are LGHNA and YNFKEQ. The CDR3 has 14 residues. V lost 4 bases and J lost 5, with 14 bases in between. In DNA, the CDR3 is TGTGCCAGCAGCCGAGGAGCGGACGATACTGAAGCTTTCTTT. Protein: CASSRGADDTEAFF.

This clonotype was seen many times. The V call is TRBV4-3, the J call TRBJ1-2; 8 positions match TRBD1. This CDR3 contains 14 residues. CDR1 LGHNA and CDR2 YSLEER come from the germline V gene. Trimming cost V 4 bases and J 4 bases; bases outside gene matches: 5. DNA of the CDR3: TGCGCCAGCAGCCGGACCGGGACAGGCTATGGCTACACCTTC. Translation gives CASSRTGTGYGYTF.

This clonotype came up a few times. The chain couples TRBV18 to TRBJ2-5; 7 bases align to TRBD2. Per the germline V gene, CDR1 is KGHSH and CDR2 is LQKENI. J was trimmed by 4 bases and V by 3 bases; bases with no gene match: 11. This CDR3 spans 16 amino acids. CDR3 nucleotide sequence: TGTGCCAGCTCACCCTTAACGGCGGGAGAAGGAGAGACCCAGTACTTC. Its protein is CASSPLTAGEGETQYF.

This clonotype has only a few counts. The V call is TRBV20-1, the J call TRBJ2-3; TRBD1 aligns across 9 bases. This CDR3 has 17 amino acids. Trimming took 3 bases from V and 2 from J; bases not matched to a gene: 12. Germline loops: CDR1 DFQATT, CDR2 SNEGSKA (reference sequence). DNA for the CDR3: TGCAGTGCTAGCCCCCCCCCGGGACAGGGACCCACAGATACGCAGTATTTT. Protein: CSASPPPGQGPTDTQYF.

Ten or more counts support this clonotype. The V call is TRBV20-1, the J call TRBJ1-1; D is undetermined. The V gene's germline CDR1 is DFQATT and CDR2 SNEGSKA (reference sequence). CDR3 length: 10 residues. The V end was cut by 6 bases, the J end by 3 bases, with 5 bases between. CDR3 in amino acids: CSAIYTEAFF. The CDR3 DNA sequence: TGCAGTGCAATTTACACTGAAGCTTTCTTT.

This clonotype was seen repeatedly, ten times or more. CDR3 nucleotides: TGTGCCACCAGTTTAACAACTTCCTTACCAAGACAGGGGGCAACCGGGGAGCTGTTTTTT. Its protein is CATSLTTSLPRQGATGELFF. The gene calls are TRBV24-1 and TRBJ2-2, with TRBD1 identical over 10 bases. CDR1 is KGHDR and CDR2 is SFDVKD in the germline V gene. V lost 6 bases and J lost 5; bases outside the gene matches: 20. The length of the CDR3 is 20 residues.

As regards this clonotype: A much larger clone differs from this one at a single base, so this may be a read error. The rearrangement links TRBV5-4 to TRBJ2-2; D may be TRBD2 (5 bases). This CDR3 spans 14 amino acids. Germline CDR1 is SGHNT and CDR2 is YYREEE (reference sequence). This CDR3 is CVSSTNGNIGELFF. DNA of the CDR3: TGTGTCAGCAGCACTAACGGGAATATCGGGGAGCTGTTTTTT.

This clonotype was observed at least ten times. The J gene is TRBJ2-1, the V gene TRBV4-3; D unclear. The CDR3 consists of 13 residues. V was trimmed by 1 base and J by 6 bases, leaving 7 bases between them. Per germline, CDR1 LGHNA and CDR2 YSLEER. The DNA of the CDR3 is TGCGCCAGCAGCCAAGCTAGGCGCAATGAGCAGTTCTTC. Protein: CASSQARRNEQFF.

The sample holds a few counts of this clonotype. The V gene is TRBV7-9, the J gene TRBJ2-3; D not resolved. V gave up 4 bases and J gave up 6 bases, with 5 bases separating them. Germline V CDR1 and CDR2: SEHNR, FQNEAQ (reference sequence). The length of the CDR3 is 11 residues. As DNA, the CDR3 is TGTGCCAGCAGCTACATGGATACGCAGTATTTT. It specifies CASSYMDTQYF. The variable domain in full, completed from reference TRBV7-9 and TRBJ2-3, reads DTGVSQNPRHKITKRGQNVTFRCDPISEHNRLYWYRQTLGQGPEFLTYFQNEAQLEKSRLLSDRFSAERPKGSFSTLEIQRTEQGDSAMYLCASSYMDTQYFGPGTRLTVL.

This clonotype appeared many times. V and J are TRBV7-2 and TRBJ2-7; D call uncertain. CDR1 SGHTA and CDR2 FQGNSA come from the germline V gene. The CDR3 length is 16 residues. Trimming pared 1 base from V and 1 base from J, leaving 14 bases between. The CDR3 region has the DNA TGTGCCAGCAGCTTAGATACTAATACACGGTCCTACGAGCAGTACTTC. Protein: CASSLDTNTRSYEQYF.

For this clonotype: With a much larger clone just one base away, this may be a read error. The genes are TRBV10-3 and TRBJ2-3; no clear D. The CDR3 is 17 amino acids. Germline V lookup: CDR1 ENHRY, CDR2 SYGVKD. The V end was cut by 6 bases, the J end by 1 base, with 20 bases between. CDR3 sequence reads: CAISLAGRLGCTDTQYF. The DNA of the CDR3 is TGTGCCATCAGCCTGGCAGGTCGACTGGGTTGCACAGATACGCAGTATTTT.

This clonotype was recorded at least ten times. V and J are TRBV7-2 and TRBJ2-3; 11 bases match TRBD2. Looked up from germline, CDR1 is SGHTA and CDR2 is FQGNSA. This CDR3 is 16 amino acids long. Unmatched junction bases numbered 7, after V lost 5 bases and J lost 3 bases. CDR3 sequence: CASSKVAGGRTDTQYF. In DNA, the CDR3 is TGTGCCAGCAGCAAGGTAGCGGGGGGGCGAACAGATACGCAGTATTTT. Drawing the rest from reference TRBV7-2 and TRBJ2-3, the complete variable domain is GAGVSQSPSNKVTEKGKDVELRCDPISGHTALYWYRQSLGQGLEFLIYFQGNSAPDKSGLPSDRFSAERTGGSVSTLTIQRTQQEDSAVYLCASSKVAGGRTDTQYFGPGTRLTVL.

This clonotype came up many times. The V and J genes are TRBV9 and TRBJ2-7, with TRBD2 matching over 13 bases. Germline CDR1 SGDLS, CDR2 YYNGEE. This CDR3 spans 18 amino acids. V lost 2 bases and J lost 7; bases outside the gene matches: 15. In DNA form, the CDR3 reads TGTGCCAGCAGCGTTAGTCGGACTAGCGGGAGTCACTCGGGTGAGCAGTACTTC. This gives the protein CASSVSRTSGSHSGEQYF.

This chain uses TRBV5-1 with TRBJ2-5, with D maybe TRBD1 (5 bases). V was pared by 4 bases and J by 3 bases, with 13 bases between. This CDR3 has 14 residues. Germline values: CDR1 SGHRS, CDR2 YFSETQ. DNA for the CDR3: TGCGCCAGCAGCCTCAATAGGGGAAAAGAGACCCAGTACTTC. It translates to CASSLNRGKETQYF.

This clonotype was counted a few times. This rearrangement joins TRBV20-1 to TRBJ2-7, with D possibly being TRBD2 (6 bases). The CDR3 loop spans 14 amino acids. CDR1 and CDR2 from the germline V gene are DFQATT and SNEGSKA (reference sequence). The V and J ends lost 0 bases and 3 bases respectively, with 12 bases between them. The CDR3 sequence is CSARDLAESYEQYF. The CDR3 bases are TGCAGTGCTAGAGATTTAGCGGAGAGCTACGAGCAGTACTTC.

This clonotype was observed at least ten times. The gene calls are TRBV21-1 and TRBJ2-3; the D call in the table, TRBD1, was not verified against the DNA. TRBV21-1 is flagged as a pseudogene. This CDR3 has 19 residues. The CDR3 loop is CASSPSTSGGPLCTDTQYF. In DNA, the CDR3 is TGTGCCAGCAGCCCCTCGACCAGCGGGGGCCCCCTTTGCACAGATACGCAGTATTTT.

This clonotype was seen repeatedly, ten times or more. The chain carries TRBV5-1 and TRBJ2-2, with 9 bases that match TRBD1. The CDR3 runs 15 residues. V lost 4 bases and J lost 7; bases outside the gene matches: 8. CDR1 is SGHRS and CDR2 is YFSETQ in the germline V gene. CDR3 amino acids: CASSREGTGYGELFF. In DNA form, the CDR3 reads TGCGCCAGCAGCCGAGAGGGGACAGGGTACGGGGAGCTGTTTTTT.

This clonotype was picked up many times. The chain uses TRBV7-2 and TRBJ1-1; 7 nucleotides line up with TRBD1. The trim removed 2 bases at V and 2 bases at J, leaving 5 bases unmatched. Germline CDR1 is SGHTA and CDR2 is FQGNSA. This CDR3 region has 15 residues. The CDR3 region is CASSLWGTANTEAFF. The CDR3 bases are TGTGCCAGCAGCTTATGGGGGACAGCCAACACTGAAGCTTTCTTT.